This entry features one TCR beta chain sequence. The sample is drawn from a study of blood T cell repertoires in COVID-19. For the study at large: The study drew acute and convalescent COVID-19 samples from the United States, Italy and Spain. The cDNA or gDNA used as material had been derived from T cells, B-cell-depleted T cells, or PBMCs.

Per the original data handling: Reference gene primer amplification yielded estimated nucleated cell counts. Sequencing used immunoSEQ multiplex PCR; TCRdb keeps in-frame clones, though not all of them. V and J calls and clone size are as listed in that table; D and trimming were resolved from the DNA. The sample contains 100,000 to 120,000 clones, 75% to 80% of which appear only once. V lost 0 bases and J lost 7; bases outside the gene matches: 7. Germline CDR1 MNHEY, CDR2 SMNVEV (reference sequence). The CDR3 length is 15 residues. This sequence joins TRBV27 and TRBJ2-7; TRBD2 aligns across 9 bases. The TCR originated in an elderly woman with active or convalescent COVID-19. Specimen: peripheral blood. The CDR3 DNA sequence: TGTGCCAGCAGTTTATCCCTGCTAGCGGGGAGGGAGCAGTACTTC. This codes for CASSLSLLAGREQYF.